The 9 T cell receptor beta chains below all came from one sample that was sequenced in a study of T-cell reconstitution after alpha-beta-depleted transplantation in children. TCRbeta library preparation incorporated unique molecular identifiers. TCRdb re-analysed the PCR reads in MiXCR, keeping a single row per CDR3 protein. This table holds some 250,000 distinct CDR3 sequences, more than 10% found once. The specimen comprised PBMCs from the stem cell graft donor, sampled from the stem cell graft. Receptor source: a human donor who donated a stem cell graft to a child with acute lymphoblastic leukemia.

Many counts were recorded for this clonotype. This chain connects TRBV6-6 to TRBJ1-6; 7 nucleotides agree with TRBD1. The germline V gene has CDR1 MNHNY and CDR2 SVGAGI (reference sequence). V shed 7 bases and J 18 bases; nucleotides not matched to a gene: 12. CDR3 length: 12 residues. The CDR3 region is CASTSLRDSPHF. The CDR3 nucleotides read TGTGCCAGCACCTCCCTCCGGGACAGTCCCCACTTT.

This clonotype was counted ten times or more. The chain is built from TRBV27 and TRBJ1-1; a possible D gene is TRBD1 (5 bases). Trimming took off 6 bases at V and 8 bases at J, with 16 bases between the two ends. From germline, CDR1 is MNHEY and CDR2 SMNVEV (reference sequence). The CDR3 has 13 residues. The CDR3 region has the DNA TGTGCCAGCAGAGCGAATGGGGGTGGGGAAGCTTTCTTT. It specifies CASRANGGGEAFF.

This clonotype was detected many times. This rearrangement joins TRBV7-2 to TRBJ2-2; D is uncertain. The germline V gene has CDR1 SGHTA and CDR2 FQGNSA. V lost 5 bases to trimming and J lost 5 bases, with 18 bases between them. There are 16 residues in the CDR3. CDR3 protein: CASSLERVAATGELFF. CDR3 bases: TGTGCCAGCAGCCTAGAAAGGGTAGCAGCAACCGGGGAGCTGTTTTTT.

This clonotype was detected many times. The CDR3 sequence: CASSARDSQSSYEQYF. The DNA for the CDR3 is TGTGCCAGCTCAGCTCGGGACAGCCAAAGCTCCTACGAGCAGTACTTC. The chain is built from TRBV18 and TRBJ2-7; TRBD1 matches 7 bases. J lost 0 bases, V lost 5 bases, and 10 bases had no gene match. The CDR3 has 16 residues. Germline V CDR1 and CDR2: KGHSH, LQKENI.

This clonotype has at least ten counts. This chain joins TRBV7-9 and TRBJ2-7; D might be TRBD1 (6 bases). Trimming pared 6 bases from V and 2 bases from J, leaving 11 bases between. The CDR3 is made up of 13 amino acids. Germline V CDR1 and CDR2: SEHNR, FQNEAQ (reference sequence). The CDR3 loop is CASSPQGAYEQYF. Here the CDR3 DNA reads TGTGCCAGCAGTCCACAGGGAGCCTACGAGCAGTACTTC. The full variable domain, completed using reference TRBV7-9 and TRBJ2-7, is DTGVSQNPRHKITKRGQNVTFRCDPISEHNRLYWYRQTLGQGPEFLTYFQNEAQLEKSRLLSDRFSAERPKGSFSTLEIQRTEQGDSAMYLCASSPQGAYEQYFGPGTRLTVT.

This clonotype came up many times. This rearrangement joins TRBV20-1 to TRBJ1-2, with D maybe TRBD1 (6 bases). CDR1 and CDR2 from the germline V gene are DFQATT and SNEGSKA (reference sequence). The CDR3 sequence is 16 residues long. Trimming stripped 0 bases from V and 4 bases from J, with 18 bases between. The CDR3 reads CSARDSTRGLGYGYTF. CDR3 in DNA: TGCAGTGCTAGAGATTCTACCAGGGGCCTCGGCTATGGCTACACCTTC.

At least ten counts were recorded for this clonotype. The chain couples TRBV20-1 to TRBJ2-2, with D perhaps given as TRBD1 or TRBD2 (6 bases each). Trimming removed 6 bases at V and 0 bases at J, with 14 bases between. CDR1 and CDR2 from the germline V gene are DFQATT and SNEGSKA (reference sequence). The CDR3 has 15 residues. In nucleotides, the CDR3 is TGCAGTGCGCCGGGGGACAATACGAACACCGGGGAGCTGTTTTTT. This sequence encodes CSAPGDNTNTGELFF.

This clonotype was seen many times. The chain joins TRBV4-3 to TRBJ2-2; the D gene could be TRBD1 or TRBD2 (5 bases each). CDR1 and CDR2 from the germline V gene are LGHNA and YSLEER. Trimming took off 0 bases at V and 0 bases at J, with 14 bases between the two ends. The CDR3 has 18 residues. This chain's CDR3 is CASSQDLGAVSNTGELFF. Here the CDR3 DNA reads TGCGCCAGCAGCCAAGATCTCGGGGCAGTTTCGAACACCGGGGAGCTGTTTTTT.

This clonotype has a count of ten or more. The genes are TRBV10-3 and TRBJ1-5; D gene ambiguous. Trimming stripped 0 bases from V and 2 bases from J, with 11 bases between. CDR1 and CDR2 (germline): ENHRY, SYGVKD. The CDR3 extends over 16 amino acids. CDR3 region: CAISESADGGNQPQHF. In DNA form, the CDR3 reads TGTGCCATCAGTGAGTCAGCCGATGGGGGCAATCAGCCCCAGCATTTT.